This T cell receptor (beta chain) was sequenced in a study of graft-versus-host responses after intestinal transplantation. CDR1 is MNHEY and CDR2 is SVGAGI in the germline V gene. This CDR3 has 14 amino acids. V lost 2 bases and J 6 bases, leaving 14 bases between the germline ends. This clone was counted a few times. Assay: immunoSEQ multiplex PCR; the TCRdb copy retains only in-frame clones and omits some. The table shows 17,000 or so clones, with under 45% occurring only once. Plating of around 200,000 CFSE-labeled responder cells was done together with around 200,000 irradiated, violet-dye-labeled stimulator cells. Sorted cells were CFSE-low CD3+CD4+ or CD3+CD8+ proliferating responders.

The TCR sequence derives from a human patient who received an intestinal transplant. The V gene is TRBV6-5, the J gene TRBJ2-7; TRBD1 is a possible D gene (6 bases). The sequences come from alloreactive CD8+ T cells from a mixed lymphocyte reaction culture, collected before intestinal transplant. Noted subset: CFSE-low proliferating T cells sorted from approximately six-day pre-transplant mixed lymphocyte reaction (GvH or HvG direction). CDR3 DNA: TGTGCCAGCAGTTACGGCCAGGGGTCGAGCGAGCAGTACTTC. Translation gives CASSYGQGSSEQYF.